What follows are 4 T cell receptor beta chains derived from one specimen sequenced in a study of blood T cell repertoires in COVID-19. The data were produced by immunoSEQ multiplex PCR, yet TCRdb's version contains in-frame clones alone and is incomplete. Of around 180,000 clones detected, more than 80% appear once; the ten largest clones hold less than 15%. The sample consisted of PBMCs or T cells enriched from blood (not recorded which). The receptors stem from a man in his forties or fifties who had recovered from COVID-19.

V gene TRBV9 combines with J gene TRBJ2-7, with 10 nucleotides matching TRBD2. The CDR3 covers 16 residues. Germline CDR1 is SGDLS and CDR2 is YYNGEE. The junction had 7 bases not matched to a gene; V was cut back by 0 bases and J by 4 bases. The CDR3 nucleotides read TGTGCCAGCAGCGTAGATGTAAGCGGGGGGGCTTACGAGCAGTACTTC. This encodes CASSVDVSGGAYEQYF.

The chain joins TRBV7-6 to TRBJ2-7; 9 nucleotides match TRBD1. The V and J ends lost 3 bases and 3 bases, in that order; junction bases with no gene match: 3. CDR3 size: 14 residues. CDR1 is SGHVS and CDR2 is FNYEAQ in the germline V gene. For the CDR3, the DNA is TGTGCCAGCAGCTTGACAGGGGGTTTCTACGAGCAGTACTTC. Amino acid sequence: CASSLTGGFYEQYF.

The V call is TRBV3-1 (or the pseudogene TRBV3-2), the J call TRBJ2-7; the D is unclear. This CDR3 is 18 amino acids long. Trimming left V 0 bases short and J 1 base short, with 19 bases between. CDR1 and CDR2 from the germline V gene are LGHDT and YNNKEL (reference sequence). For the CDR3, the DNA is TGTGCCAGCAGCCAAGATTGTAATCGTTCTAGGATTTCCTACGAGCAGTACTTC. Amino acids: CASSQDCNRSRISYEQYF.

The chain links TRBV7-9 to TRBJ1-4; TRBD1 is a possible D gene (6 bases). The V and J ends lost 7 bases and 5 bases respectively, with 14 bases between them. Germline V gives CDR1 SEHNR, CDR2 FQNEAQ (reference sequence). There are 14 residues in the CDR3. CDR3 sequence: CASTKGTFNEKLFF. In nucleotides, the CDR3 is TGTGCCAGCACGAAGGGGACATTCAATGAAAAACTGTTTTTT.